Presented here are 21 T cell receptor beta chains from one specimen sequenced in a study of early T cells in non-severe SARS-CoV-2 infection. MiXCR was run by TCRdb on the 5' RACE reads, yielding one entry per CDR3 protein. The data hold tens of thousands of distinct CDR3 sequences, with around 4.6% observed a single time. Sequenced: whole blood. The receptors shown here come from an adult who was a healthcare worker with PCR-confirmed SARS-CoV-2 infection or an uninfected control (not recorded which).

In its sample, this clonotype was seen many times. The rearrangement uses TRBV7-6 and TRBJ1-3; D gene uncertain. V was trimmed by 1 base and J by 0 bases, leaving 10 bases between them. Germline assignment: CDR1 SGHVS and CDR2 FNYEAQ. The CDR3 consists of 16 residues. The CDR3 spells CASSLGAVSSGNTIYF. CDR3 in DNA: TGTGCCAGCAGCTTAGGGGCGGTGAGCTCTGGAAACACCATATATTTT.

This clonotype was seen repeatedly, ten times or more. The chain links TRBV5-4 to TRBJ1-1, with 8 bases lining up with TRBD1. J gave up 6 bases and V 4 bases, and 11 bases lay outside the gene matches. Germline V gene data show CDR1 as SGHNT and CDR2 as YYREEE (reference sequence). The CDR3 consists of 15 residues. The CDR3 here is CASSLRGRFLSEAFF. CDR3 in DNA: TGTGCCAGCAGCCTCAGGGGGCGCTTCCTGTCTGAAGCTTTCTTT.

The CDR3 region has the DNA TGTGCCAGCAGTGCCGGTAATCCCTACAATGAGCAGTTCTTC. Residues: CASSAGNPYNEQFF. The chain uses TRBV25-1 and TRBJ2-1; no clear D gene. Trimming took 4 bases from V and 2 from J, leaving 9 bases between them. Germline V gene data show CDR1 as MGHDK and CDR2 as SYGVNS. This CDR3 has 14 residues. The full variable domain, rest sourced from reference TRBV25-1 and TRBJ2-1, is EADIYQTPRYLVIGTGKKITLECSQTMGHDKMYWYQQDPGMELHLIHYSYGVNSTEKGDLSSESTVSRIRTEHFPLTLESARPSHTSQYLCASSAGNPYNEQFFGPGTRLTVL.

The rearrangement uses TRBV12-3 or TRBV12-4 and TRBJ1-3; TRBD1 matches 8 bases. V lost 6 bases, J lost 8 bases, and 12 bases stayed unmatched. CDR3 length equals 15 residues. CDR3: CASRVQGGLLDTIYF. As DNA, the CDR3 is TGTGCCAGCAGAGTACAGGGGGGCTTACTAGACACCATATATTTT.

This clonotype was recorded at least ten times. The chain uses TRBV18 and TRBJ2-4; D could derive from TRBD1 or TRBD2 (5 bases each). The germline V gene encodes CDR1 KGHSH and CDR2 LQKENI. Trimming pared 1 base from V and 7 bases from J, leaving 11 bases between. The CDR3 extends over 14 amino acids. CDR3 in DNA: TGTGCCAGCTCACCACAACGGGGCGGGAACATTCAGTACTTC. Its protein is CASSPQRGGNIQYF.

This clonotype was detected only a few times. V and J are TRBV3-1 and TRBJ2-3; D ambiguous. V gave up 4 bases and J gave up 8 bases, with 16 bases separating them. Germline V CDR1 and CDR2: LGHDT, YNNKEL (reference sequence). This CDR3 spans 14 amino acids. Written as DNA, the CDR3 is TGTGCCAGCAGCCCATCCGAGTTTACTGGTACGCAGTATTTT. It encodes CASSPSEFTGTQYF.

This clonotype was seen many times. This may be a read error, as it is one base from a much larger clone. The gene calls are TRBV6-5 and TRBJ1-2; 8 positions match TRBD1. Germline-derived CDR1 and CDR2 are MNHEY and SVGAGI. CDR3 length: 15 amino acids. V gave up 4 bases and J gave up 1 base; unmatched junction bases: 5. Here the CDR3 DNA reads TGTGCCAGCAGTTTGGCAGGGGGCCTTAACTATGGCTACACCTTC. Protein: CASSLAGGLNYGYTF.

This clonotype was detected ten times or more. This chain connects TRBV7-2 to TRBJ2-1; a weak D match, TRBD2 (6 bases). This CDR3 has 19 amino acids. The germline CDR1 and CDR2 sequences are SGHTA and FQGNSA. Trimming shortened V by 7 bases and J by 10 bases, and 35 bases separated the two germline ends. The CDR3 DNA follows: TGTGCCAGCACCCTACCCGCTCGGCTATCGGGGGACCATTCCAACGAGCAGTTCTTC. Its translation: CASTLPARLSGDHSNEQFF.

In DNA form, the CDR3 reads TGTGCCAGCAGCTCATCTACTAGTGGGGGTATGGCTGAAGCTTTCTTT. Translation: CASSSSTSGGMAEAFF. The chain recombines TRBV7-2 with TRBJ1-1, with D possibly matching TRBD1 (5 bases). Germline CDR1 and CDR2: SGHTA and FQGNSA. The CDR3 extends over 16 amino acids. V was cut by 4 bases and J by 6 bases, with 21 bases left in between.

This rearrangement joins TRBV9 to TRBJ2-1; 9 positions match TRBD2. Looked up from germline, CDR1 is SGDLS and CDR2 is YYNGEE. Unmatched junction bases numbered 5, after V lost 0 bases and J lost 7 bases. The CDR3 is 15 residues long. Written as DNA, the CDR3 is TGTGCCAGCAGCGTAGGTCTAGCGGGGACGAATGAGCAGTTCTTC. It codes for CASSVGLAGTNEQFF.

This clonotype was detected many times. V gene TRBV7-8 combines with J gene TRBJ1-2, with D maybe TRBD1 (6 bases). Trimming stripped 5 bases from V and 8 bases from J, with 12 bases between. Germline CDR1 and CDR2: SGHVS and FQNEAQ. CDR3 size: 12 residues. The CDR3 DNA is TGTGCCAGCAGCATGTTTACAGGGGGCTACACCTTC. This codes for CASSMFTGGYTF.

CDR3 coding DNA: TGTGCCATCAGTGAGTCGCGTAACACTGAAGCTTTCTTT. Protein product: CAISESRNTEAFF. V usage is TRBV10-3 and J usage is TRBJ1-1; D not resolved. V was trimmed by 0 bases and J by 2 bases, leaving 4 bases between them. The CDR3 totals 13 residues. Germline values: CDR1 ENHRY, CDR2 SYGVKD.

The gene calls are TRBV6-2 or TRBV6-3 and TRBJ2-6; no firm D call. Per the germline V gene, CDR1 is MNHEY and CDR2 is SVGEGT. V shed 0 bases and J shed 0 bases, with 3 bases lying between them. This CDR3 has 15 residues. The CDR3 DNA reads as TGTGCCAGCAGTTACTCAGGCTCTGGGGCCAACGTCCTGACTTTC. Protein: CASSYSGSGANVLTF.

This clonotype was counted many times. This chain uses TRBV7-8 with TRBJ1-2; D possibly corresponds to TRBD1 (6 bases). From germline, CDR1 is SGHVS and CDR2 FQNEAQ. With 5 bases removed from V and 0 bases from J, the gap between germline ends came to 13 bases. This CDR3 has 15 residues. CDR3 sequence reads: CASSVYREPNYGYTF. The CDR3 nucleotides read TGTGCCAGCAGCGTGTACAGGGAGCCTAACTATGGCTACACCTTC.

This clonotype was observed a handful of times. The rearrangement uses TRBV5-6 and TRBJ2-5; 7 bases are a match to TRBD1. CDR3 length: 13 residues. Germline trimming cut 2 bases from V and 4 bases from J; bases unmatched to any gene: 2. CDR1 and CDR2 (germline): SGHDT, YYEEEE. CDR3 protein: CASSFAGGETQYF. In DNA form, the CDR3 reads TGTGCCAGCAGCTTTGCAGGGGGAGAGACCCAGTACTTC.

This clonotype was picked up many times. The rearrangement joins TRBV12-3 or TRBV12-4 to TRBJ1-1; TRBD1 aligns across 11 bases. V gave up 5 bases and J gave up 3 bases; unmatched junction bases: 5. CDR3 length: 15 amino acids. CDR3 sequence reads: CASSLDRGRDTEAFF. DNA of the CDR3: TGTGCCAGCAGTCTGGACAGGGGGCGGGACACTGAAGCTTTCTTT.

In this sample, this clonotype turned up a few times. The rearrangement uses TRBV7-2 and TRBJ2-1, with a possible D match to TRBD1 (6 bases). This CDR3 is 14 amino acids long. V dropped 0 bases and J dropped 11 bases, with 14 bases sitting between them. CDR1 is SGHTA, CDR2 FQGNSA, per germline. This chain's CDR3 is CASSLAQDSTKQFF. The CDR3 DNA sequence: TGTGCCAGCAGCTTAGCGCAGGACAGCACTAAGCAGTTCTTC. Full variable domain (remainder filled in from reference TRBV7-2 and TRBJ2-1): GAGVSQSPSNKVTEKGKDVELRCDPISGHTALYWYRQSLGQGLEFLIYFQGNSAPDKSGLPSDRFSAERTGGSVSTLTIQRTQQEDSAVYLCASSLAQDSTKQFFGPGTRLTVL.

There are a few counts of this clonotype. The chain has TRBV15 and TRBJ1-2, with a tentative D call TRBD1 (6 bases). Germline CDR1 LNHNV, CDR2 YYDKDF (reference sequence). V was pared by 0 bases and J by 4 bases, with 12 bases between. CDR3 size: 15 residues. Here the CDR3 reads CATSRETGGIYGYTF. The CDR3 bases are TGTGCCACCAGCAGAGAGACAGGTGGGATCTATGGCTACACCTTC.

V usage is TRBV25-1 and J usage is TRBJ2-3; possibly TRBD1 or TRBD2 for D (6 bases each). V shed 6 bases and J shed 2 bases, with 12 bases lying between them. CDR1 is MGHDK, CDR2 SYGVNS, per germline. The CDR3 has 14 amino acids. In DNA form, the CDR3 reads TGTGCCAGCAGGGGGGCGGGGATCACAGATACGCAGTATTTT. Translated: CASRGAGITDTQYF.

The chain links TRBV29-1 to TRBJ1-4, with TRBD1 matching 7 bases. The junction had 11 bases not matched to a gene; V was cut back by 7 bases and J by 0 bases. CDR3 size: 16 residues. CDR1 is SQVTM, CDR2 ANQGSEA, per germline. DNA of the CDR3: TGCAGCGCAATCTCCGGGACAGTAGCAACTAATGAAAAACTGTTTTTT. Its protein product is CSAISGTVATNEKLFF.

The chain combines TRBV6-5 with TRBJ1-1; maybe TRBD1 (5 bases). From germline, CDR1 is MNHEY and CDR2 SVGAGI. This CDR3 is built from 14 residues. Trimming stripped 6 bases from V and 1 base from J, with 12 bases between. CDR3 in amino acids: CASRPLGQNTEAFF. The DNA of the CDR3 is TGTGCCAGCAGACCACTCGGACAGAACACTGAAGCTTTCTTT.